Shown below are 15 T cell receptor beta chains from a single sample sequenced in a study of blood T cell repertoires in COVID-19. The assay was immunoSEQ multiplex PCR, and TCRdb's table has in-frame clones only and misses some. In the table there are a few hundred thousand clones, 86% of which are singletons. Sequencing was done on a sample of peripheral blood. These receptor sequences come from a man at least 80 years old with acute or convalescent COVID-19.

This clone was recorded a few times. V gene TRBV2 combines with J gene TRBJ2-7; TRBD1 agrees at 8 bases. The V segment lost 6 bases and the J segment 6 bases; nucleotides outside the gene matches: 7. The germline gives CDR1 SNHLY, CDR2 FYNNEI. The CDR3 covers 13 residues. The CDR3 loop is CASRGSGTGEQYF. The CDR3, as DNA: TGTGCCAGCAGGGGGAGTGGGACAGGCGAGCAGTACTTC.

The chain recombines TRBV7-9 with TRBJ2-6; D is unresolved. Germline-derived CDR1 and CDR2 are SEHNR and FQNEAQ (reference sequence). Trimming stripped 5 bases from V and 0 bases from J, with 11 bases between. The CDR3 spans 16 residues. In DNA form, the CDR3 reads TGTGCCAGCAGCGTAACAGCTTTCTCTGGGGCCAACGTCCTGACTTTC. Translating gives CASSVTAFSGANVLTF.

This sequence joins TRBV5-1 and TRBJ1-2; TRBD1 matches 9 bases. The CDR3 contains 15 residues. Trimming at V came to 3 bases and at J to 1 base, leaving 4 bases not matched to a gene. CDR1 is SGHRS and CDR2 is YFSETQ in the germline V gene. The CDR3 reads CASSSGDRDNYGYTF. The CDR3 DNA is TGCGCCAGCAGCTCCGGGGACAGGGATAACTATGGCTACACCTTC. The full variable domain, its missing parts supplied by reference TRBV5-1 and TRBJ1-2, is KAGVTQTPRYLIKTRGQQVTLSCSPISGHRSVSWYQQTPGQGLQFLFEYFSETQRNKGNFPGRFSGRQFSNSRSEMNVSTLELGDSALYLCASSSGDRDNYGYTFGSGTRLTVV.

This chain joins TRBV6-2 or TRBV6-3 and TRBJ1-1; D might be TRBD1 (5 bases). Germline V gene sequence: CDR1 MNHEY, CDR2 SVGEGT. This CDR3 spans 11 amino acids. V lost 2 bases and J lost 8, with 6 bases in between. The CDR3 is CASSYAGEAFF. The CDR3, as DNA: TGTGCCAGCAGTTACGCAGGGGAAGCTTTCTTT.

This clone was seen more than once but under ten times. The chain uses TRBV29-1 and TRBJ2-1; the D gene is possibly TRBD2 (6 bases). Germline values: CDR1 SQVTM, CDR2 ANQGSEA. V shed 7 bases and J shed 9 bases, with 13 bases lying between them. The CDR3 runs 11 residues. CDR3 coding DNA: TGCAGCGCCGGGGGTCCGGGTGAGCAGTTCTTC. Translating it yields CSAGGPGEQFF.

This rearrangement joins TRBV10-1 to TRBJ2-3; TRBD1 aligns across 7 bases. Germline V lookup: CDR1 WNHNN, CDR2 SYGVQD (reference sequence). This CDR3 is built from 15 residues. J gave up 3 bases and V 8 bases, and 11 bases lay outside the gene matches. CDR3 sequence: CASFMRQGITDTQYF. In DNA form, the CDR3 reads TGCGCCAGCTTTATGCGACAGGGTATAACAGATACGCAGTATTTT.

V and J are TRBV18 and TRBJ2-5; tentative D call: TRBD2 (6 bases). Per the germline V gene, CDR1 is KGHSH and CDR2 is LQKENI. Between the trimmed V and J ends, which lost 8 bases and 0 bases, there was a span of 19 bases. CDR3 length: 16 amino acids. The CDR3: CASTPGLRGHQETQYF. The CDR3 DNA is TGTGCCAGCACTCCCGGGTTGCGGGGCCACCAAGAGACCCAGTACTTC.

V usage is TRBV28 and J usage is TRBJ1-3; TRBD1 matches at 9 bases. Germline assignment: CDR1 MDHEN and CDR2 SYDVKM. J lost 4 bases, V lost 6 bases, and 4 bases had no gene match. This CDR3 comprises 14 residues. CDR3 sequence reads: CASRTTGGGNTIYF. The CDR3 nucleotides read TGTGCCAGCAGAACGACAGGGGGAGGAAACACCATATATTTT. Complete variable domain (other parts from reference TRBV28 and TRBJ1-3): DVKVTQSSRYLVKRTGEKVFLECVQDMDHENMFWYRQDPGLGLRLIYFSYDVKMKEKGDIPEGYSVSREKKERFSLILESASTNQTSMYLCASRTTGGGNTIYFGEGSWLTVV.

Remarks on this clone: The same CDR3 can be traced to other DNA sequences in this sample. V is TRBV6-2 or TRBV6-3 and J is TRBJ1-1, with D possibly matching TRBD1 (6 bases). This CDR3 has 15 amino acids. Trimming took off 2 bases at V and 1 base at J, with 11 bases between the two ends. The V gene's germline CDR1 is MNHEY and CDR2 SVGEGT. The CDR3 loop reads CASSYPPTGNTEAFF. CDR3 DNA: TGTGCCAGCAGTTACCCTCCGACAGGGAACACTGAAGCTTTCTTT.

The chain employs TRBV2 and TRBJ1-6; D perhaps matches TRBD1 (5 bases). The CDR3 runs to 13 residues. Germline V gives CDR1 SNHLY, CDR2 FYNNEI. Trimming took 7 bases from V and 5 from J, leaving 9 bases between them. CDR3 in amino acids: CASTGVDNSPLHF. CDR3 DNA sequence: TGTGCCAGCACGGGGGTAGATAATTCACCCCTCCACTTT.

This sequence joins TRBV24-1 and TRBJ1-1; 11 bases map to TRBD1. The CDR3 length is 15 residues. Germline V CDR1 and CDR2: KGHDR, SFDVKD. The trim removed 4 bases at V and 1 base at J, leaving 1 base unmatched. CDR3 sequence: CATSDGQGANTEAFF. The CDR3 bases are TGTGCCACCAGTGACGGACAGGGGGCGAACACTGAAGCTTTCTTT.

V is TRBV2 and J is TRBJ2-5; 9 bases map to TRBD1. Per the germline V gene, CDR1 is SNHLY and CDR2 is FYNNEI. With 7 bases clipped from V and 4 bases from J, the junction kept 10 bases outside the gene matches. This CDR3 is built from 15 residues. The CDR3 loop reads CASTPDRGHGETQYF. CDR3 in DNA: TGTGCCAGCACCCCGGACAGGGGTCATGGAGAGACCCAGTACTTC.

The rearrangement joins TRBV9 to TRBJ2-7, with 8 bases fitting TRBD2. The CDR3 sequence is 15 residues long. Germline CDR1 reads SGDLS; CDR2 reads YYNGEE. V was clipped by 3 bases and J by 3 bases; unmatched bases: 8. CDR3 sequence reads: CASSAGPGGLYEQYF. The CDR3, as DNA: TGTGCCAGCAGCGCCGGCCCGGGGGGGCTCTACGAGCAGTACTTC.

The chain couples TRBV5-6 to TRBJ1-2; the match to TRBD1 covers 10 bases. This CDR3 spans 16 amino acids. V was pared by 4 bases and J by 4 bases, with 10 bases of the junction left unmatched. Germline V gene sequence: CDR1 SGHDT, CDR2 YYEEEE. The CDR3 sequence: CASSETGTGVGYGYTF. DNA for the CDR3: TGTGCCAGCAGCGAAACCGGGACAGGGGTTGGCTATGGCTACACCTTC.

The V gene is TRBV19, the J gene TRBJ2-5, with D hard to call. CDR1 is LNHDA and CDR2 is SQIVND in the germline V gene (reference sequence). CDR3 size: 13 residues. V was shortened by 3 bases and J by 3 bases, with 8 bases between the two germline ends. CDR3 in amino acids: CASSINSEETQYF. The CDR3 DNA reads as TGTGCCAGTAGTATCAACTCTGAAGAGACCCAGTACTTC.